The clone carrying this TCR beta chain was seen more than once but under ten times. The data are from a study of graft-versus-host responses after intestinal transplantation. Study overall: Each recipient received a multivisceral, liver-intestinal, or isolated intestinal graft. Anti-thymocyte globulin induction, then tacrolimus and steroids for about three years, went to all recipients.

Responder cells labeled with CFSE (about 200,000) were co-plated with irradiated stimulator cells labeled with violet dye (about 200,000). TCRdb's copy holds only in-frame clones and misses some; the assay was immunoSEQ multiplex PCR. The repertoire holds some 14,000 clones, with around two fifths as singletons. V was pared by 5 bases and J by 0 bases, with 10 bases between. Germline V gene lookup returns CDR1 SEHNR and CDR2 FQNEAQ (reference sequence). This CDR3 contains 14 residues. The sequence derives from a human patient who received an intestinal transplant. The rearrangement uses TRBV7-9 and TRBJ2-5; D might be TRBD1 (6 bases). Source: alloreactive CD8+ T cells from a mixed lymphocyte reaction culture, taken before intestinal transplant. As for subset: CFSE-low proliferating T cells sorted from roughly six-day pre-transplant mixed lymphocyte reaction (GvH or HvG direction). DNA of the CDR3: TGTGCCAGCAGCGGAAGACAGGACCAAGAGACCCAGTACTTC. Protein sequence: CASSGRQDQETQYF. Based on the CDR3 plus reference TRBV7-9 and TRBJ2-5, the full variable domain is DTGVSQNPRHKITKRGQNVTFRCDPISEHNRLYWYRQTLGQGPEFLTYFQNEAQLEKSRLLSDRFSAERPKGSFSTLEIQRTEQGDSAMYLCASSGRQDQETQYFGPGTRLLVL.